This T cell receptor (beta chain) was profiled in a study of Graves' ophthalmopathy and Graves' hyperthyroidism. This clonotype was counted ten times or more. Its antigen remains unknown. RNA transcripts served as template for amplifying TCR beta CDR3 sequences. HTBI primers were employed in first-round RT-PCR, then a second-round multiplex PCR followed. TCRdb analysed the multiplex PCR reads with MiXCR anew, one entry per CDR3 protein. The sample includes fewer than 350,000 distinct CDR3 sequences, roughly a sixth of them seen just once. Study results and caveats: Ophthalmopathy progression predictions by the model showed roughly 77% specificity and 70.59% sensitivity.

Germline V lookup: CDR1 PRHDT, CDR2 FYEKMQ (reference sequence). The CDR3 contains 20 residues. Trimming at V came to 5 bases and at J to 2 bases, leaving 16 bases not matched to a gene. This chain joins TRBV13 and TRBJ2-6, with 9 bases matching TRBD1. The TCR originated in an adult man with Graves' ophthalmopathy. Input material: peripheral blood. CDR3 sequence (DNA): TGTGCCAGCAGCCCGCCTTTTAGTGGGGACAGGGTCCCTGGGGCCAACGTCCTGACTTTC. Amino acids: CASSPPFSGDRVPGANVLTF.